Shown below are 29 T cell receptor beta chains from a single sample sequenced in a study of OX40 agonist ivuxolimab in advanced cancers. The table came from immunoSEQ multiplex PCR; TCRdb's copy has only in-frame clones and leaves some out. The sample holds about 81,000 clones, under 90% seen once. The sample in question was CD4+ or CD8+ T cells sorted from blood, obtained in a trial of the OX40 agonist ivuxolimab. All receptors derive from an adult with an advanced solid tumor such as melanoma, head and neck, liver or kidney cancer.

A few counts support this clone. This chain uses TRBV27 with TRBJ2-2; tentative D call: TRBD2 (6 bases). This CDR3 has 13 residues. V was trimmed by 6 bases and J by 4 bases, leaving 9 bases between them. Germline V gives CDR1 MNHEY, CDR2 SMNVEV (reference sequence). The CDR3 DNA follows: TGTGCCAGCAGATTAGCGGCCACCGGGGAGCTGTTTTTT. Its translation is CASRLAATGELFF.

The chain recombines TRBV5-4 with TRBJ2-1; TRBD2 agrees at 8 bases. The V gene's germline CDR1 is SGHNT and CDR2 YYREEE (reference sequence). The CDR3 spans 13 residues. Trimming at V came to 9 bases and at J to 9 bases, leaving 11 bases not matched to a gene. In nucleotides, the CDR3 is TGTGCCACTGGAGGACTAGCACGTGGTGAGCAGTTCTTC. It specifies CATGGLARGEQFF.

The rearrangement joins TRBV5-4 to TRBJ2-5; 9 nucleotides line up with TRBD2. CDR1 and CDR2 from the germline V gene are SGHNT and YYREEE (reference sequence). V shed 5 bases and J 4 bases; nucleotides not matched to a gene: 6. The CDR3 sequence is 14 residues long. In DNA, the CDR3 is TGTGCCAGCAGTCCAGCGGGAGGAGGAGAGACCCAGTACTTC. Amino acid sequence: CASSPAGGGETQYF.

The chain joins TRBV28 to TRBJ2-3; 8 bases align to TRBD1. The ends lost 6 bases at V and 4 bases at J; junction bases unmatched: 3. The CDR3 loop spans 13 amino acids. Germline V lookup: CDR1 MDHEN, CDR2 SYDVKM. In nucleotides, the CDR3 is TGTGCCAGCAGAACAGGGGGAGCAGATACGCAGTATTTT. As protein: CASRTGGADTQYF.

V usage is TRBV18 and J usage is TRBJ1-4; D is unresolved. Trimming shortened V by 1 base and J by 5 bases, and 11 bases separated the two germline ends. The CDR3 length is 15 residues. CDR1 KGHSH and CDR2 LQKENI come from the germline V gene. The CDR3, as DNA: TGTGCCAGCTCACCACGGAGGACGGAGAATGAAAAACTGTTTTTT. Encoded protein: CASSPRRTENEKLFF.

V is TRBV28 and J is TRBJ1-2, with TRBD1 matching over 9 bases. Germline-derived CDR1 and CDR2 are MDHEN and SYDVKM. The CDR3 consists of 15 residues. J lost 4 bases, V lost 6 bases, and 9 bases had no gene match. CDR3 protein: CASRFTGGVVYGYTF. CDR3 nucleotides: TGTGCCAGCAGGTTTACAGGGGGCGTTGTCTATGGCTACACCTTC.

V gene TRBV13 combines with J gene TRBJ1-1; no firm D call. Looked up from germline, CDR1 is PRHDT and CDR2 is FYEKMQ (reference sequence). The CDR3 covers 13 residues. The V end was cut by 4 bases, the J end by 6 bases, with 12 bases between. DNA of the CDR3: TGTGCCAGCAGCTCCCAGTCCGACGCTGAAGCTTTCTTT. This encodes CASSSQSDAEAFF.

The CDR3 bases are TGTGCCAGCAGCTTAGATCCAGGGGGAGAGACCCAGTACTTC. It codes for CASSLDPGGETQYF. The rearrangement uses TRBV7-2 and TRBJ2-5; 7 nucleotides match TRBD1. The CDR3 spans 14 residues. The J segment lost 4 bases and the V segment lost 1 base, leaving 3 bases of the junction unmatched. The germline V gene encodes CDR1 SGHTA and CDR2 FQGNSA. The full variable domain, its missing parts supplied by reference TRBV7-2 and TRBJ2-5, is GAGVSQSPSNKVTEKGKDVELRCDPISGHTALYWYRQSLGQGLEFLIYFQGNSAPDKSGLPSDRFSAERTGGSVSTLTIQRTQQEDSAVYLCASSLDPGGETQYFGPGTRLLVL.

CDR3 coding DNA: TGTGCCATCAGTGAGTCAGTCGGGACTTACACAGATACGCAGTATTTT. Translating gives CAISESVGTYTDTQYF. V and J are TRBV10-3 and TRBJ2-3; D may be TRBD2 (6 bases). Germline lookup yields CDR1 ENHRY and CDR2 SYGVKD. This CDR3 comprises 16 residues. Trimming pared 0 bases from V and 2 bases from J, leaving 12 bases between.

The chain is built from TRBV7-6 and TRBJ2-3; TRBD1 is a possible D gene (6 bases). V was cut by 5 bases and J by 6 bases, with 18 bases left in between. Germline V lookup: CDR1 SGHVS, CDR2 FNYEAQ. The length of the CDR3 is 15 residues. Here the CDR3 reads CASSQTGSSVDTQYF. The DNA of the CDR3 is TGTGCCAGCAGCCAAACAGGGAGTTCTGTGGATACGCAGTATTTT.

This chain links TRBV6-5 with TRBJ2-3; D may be TRBD2 (6 bases). The V gene's germline CDR1 is MNHEY and CDR2 SVGAGI. This CDR3 has 13 amino acids. V was shortened by 6 bases and J by 4 bases, with 11 bases between the two germline ends. CDR3 sequence (DNA): TGTGCCAGCAGGGACTACTTCCCAGATACGCAGTATTTT. Protein: CASRDYFPDTQYF.

The chain has TRBV9 and TRBJ2-1; D is unresolved. This CDR3 contains 15 residues. Trimming stripped 0 bases from V and 2 bases from J, with 9 bases between. From germline, CDR1 is SGDLS and CDR2 YYNGEE. CDR3 protein: CASSVGTGAYNEQFF. The CDR3 DNA follows: TGTGCCAGCAGCGTAGGGACGGGCGCCTACAATGAGCAGTTCTTC. Full variable domain (outside the CDR3, taken from reference TRBV9 and TRBJ2-1): DSGVTQTPKHLITATGQRVTLRCSPRSGDLSVYWYQQSLDQGLQFLIQYYNGEERAKGNILERFSAQQFPDLHSELNLSSLELGDSALYFCASSVGTGAYNEQFFGPGTRLTVL.

The chain uses TRBV30 and TRBJ1-1; no clear D gene. The CDR3 runs to 12 residues. V was pared by 3 bases and J by 4 bases, with 9 bases between. Germline values: CDR1 GTSNPN, CDR2 SVGIG (reference sequence). In DNA, the CDR3 is TGTGCCTGGAGCTACGTAGTCACTGAAGCTTTCTTT. It encodes CAWSYVVTEAFF.

The count of this clone is one. The chain recombines TRBV5-1 with TRBJ2-3; D remains unclear. This CDR3 spans 13 amino acids. CDR1 is SGHRS, CDR2 YFSETQ, per germline. V was trimmed by 1 base and J by 5 bases, leaving 8 bases between them. The CDR3 DNA is TGCGCCAGCAGCTTGCCCACGAGAGATACGCAGTATTTT. Protein: CASSLPTRDTQYF.

The chain combines TRBV19 with TRBJ2-3; D is possibly TRBD2 (6 bases). V gave up 5 bases and J gave up 2 bases, with 20 bases separating them. CDR3 length: 17 amino acids. Looked up from germline, CDR1 is LNHDA and CDR2 is SQIVND (reference sequence). CDR3 in amino acids: CASSVLWGREATDTQYF. CDR3 DNA sequence: TGTGCCAGTAGTGTTTTGTGGGGCAGGGAGGCCACAGATACGCAGTATTTT. The complete variable domain, with remaining parts taken from reference TRBV19 and TRBJ2-3, reads DGGITQSPKYLFRKEGQNVTLSCEQNLNHDAMYWYRQDPGQGLRLIYYSQIVNDFQKGDIAEGYSVSREKKESFPLTVTSAQKNPTAFYLCASSVLWGREATDTQYFGPGTRLTVL.

V and J are TRBV28 and TRBJ2-1, with 9 bases lining up with TRBD2. CDR3 length: 15 amino acids. The germline V gene encodes CDR1 MDHEN and CDR2 SYDVKM. Trimming at V came to 4 bases and at J to 7 bases, leaving 8 bases not matched to a gene. The CDR3 DNA sequence: TGTGCCAGCAGTTCGCCCGGGACTAGCTTTAATGAGCAGTTCTTC. This sequence encodes CASSSPGTSFNEQFF. Based on the CDR3 plus reference TRBV28 and TRBJ2-1, the full variable domain is DVKVTQSSRYLVKRTGEKVFLECVQDMDHENMFWYRQDPGLGLRLIYFSYDVKMKEKGDIPEGYSVSREKKERFSLILESASTNQTSMYLCASSSPGTSFNEQFFGPGTRLTVL.

The rearrangement joins TRBV21-1 to TRBJ2-1. TRBV21-1 is classified as a pseudogene. The CDR3 is 16 residues long. CDR3 sequence: CASSKVPLTLYNEQFF. The CDR3 bases are TGTGCCAGCAGCAAAGTCCCGCTCACACTGTACAATGAGCAGTTCTTC.

The V gene is TRBV9, the J gene TRBJ1-4; TRBD1 might be the D (5 bases). The CDR3 runs 15 residues. Deletions cut 4 bases from V and 4 bases from J, with 14 bases between. CDR1 is SGDLS, CDR2 YYNGEE, per germline. In DNA form, the CDR3 reads TGTGCCAGCAGCCCCGTGGACACCGTTAATGAAAAACTGTTTTTT. Protein sequence: CASSPVDTVNEKLFF.

This chain uses TRBV2 with TRBJ2-7, with D unclear. V dropped 4 bases and J dropped 6 bases, with 13 bases sitting between them. The CDR3 covers 13 residues. The V gene's germline CDR1 is SNHLY and CDR2 FYNNEI. The DNA of the CDR3 is TGTGCCAGCAGTGTAGACCTCTTTGGCGAGCAGTACGTC. It is translated as CASSVDLFGEQYV.

The rearrangement joins TRBV11-2 to TRBJ2-3; D gene uncertain. The germline CDR1 and CDR2 sequences are SGHAT and FQNNGV. The CDR3 is 17 residues long. Trimming took off 4 bases at V and 2 bases at J, with 19 bases between the two ends. The CDR3 loop reads CASSSSPQGMNTDTQYF. CDR3 DNA: TGTGCCAGCAGCTCATCGCCCCAAGGGATGAACACAGATACGCAGTATTTT.

The chain employs TRBV19 and TRBJ2-2; 11 nucleotides line up with TRBD2. This CDR3 is 19 amino acids long. Germline values: CDR1 LNHDA, CDR2 SQIVND (reference sequence). J gave up 5 bases and V 0 bases, and 11 bases lay outside the gene matches. The CDR3 nucleotides are TGTGCCAGTAGTATAGATGAGGGAACTAGCGGGAGATGGACCGGGGAGCTGTTTTTT. The encoded protein is CASSIDEGTSGRWTGELFF.

The chain uses TRBV4-3 and TRBJ2-6; D is possibly TRBD1 or TRBD2 (5 bases each). Trimming pared 3 bases from V and 0 bases from J, leaving 6 bases between. Germline values: CDR1 LGHNA, CDR2 YSLEER. The CDR3 runs to 15 residues. CDR3 bases: TGCGCCAGCAGCCAGGGACGCTCTGGGGCCAACGTCCTGACTTTC. Translating gives CASSQGRSGANVLTF.

The chain carries TRBV5-1 and TRBJ1-2; 7 nucleotides line up with TRBD1. This CDR3 has 14 residues. From germline, CDR1 is SGHRS and CDR2 YFSETQ. V dropped 0 bases and J dropped 8; count of bases not matched to a gene: 7. The CDR3 region is CASSLDRDRGGYTF. CDR3 DNA sequence: TGCGCCAGCAGCTTGGACAGGGACAGAGGCGGCTACACCTTC.

This chain links TRBV30 with TRBJ1-5; no clear D. V was shortened by 1 base and J by 0 bases, with 10 bases between the two germline ends. The CDR3 is made up of 15 amino acids. The V gene's germline CDR1 is GTSNPN and CDR2 SVGIG (reference sequence). The CDR3 DNA sequence: TGTGCCTGGAGTGCGGGAATCTATAGCAATCAGCCCCAGCATTTT. This sequence encodes CAWSAGIYSNQPQHF.

The chain couples TRBV15 to TRBJ2-3; possible D gene TRBD2, 6 bases. V lost 5 bases and J 2 bases, leaving 14 bases between the germline ends. This CDR3 contains 15 residues. From germline, CDR1 is LNHNV and CDR2 YYDKDF (reference sequence). CDR3 nucleotides: TGTGCCACCAGCCCCCTGGGGGACTCCACAGATACGCAGTATTTT. Translated, it gives CATSPLGDSTDTQYF.

The chain uses TRBV28 and TRBJ1-5; D is undetermined. CDR1 MDHEN and CDR2 SYDVKM come from the germline V gene. The ends were cut back, 7 bases at V and 0 bases at J, with 4 bases in the middle. The CDR3 is 12 residues long. CDR3 nucleotides: TGTGCCAGCAAGGATAGCAATCAGCCCCAGCATTTT. Translated, it gives CASKDSNQPQHF.

J is TRBJ2-7 and V is TRBV11-2; perhaps TRBD1 as D (6 bases). The CDR3 totals 13 residues. Germline V gene sequence: CDR1 SGHAT, CDR2 FQNNGV. Between the trimmed V and J ends, which lost 1 base and 6 bases, there was a span of 10 bases. This CDR3 reads CASSLVRGGEQYF. CDR3 nucleotides: TGTGCCAGCAGCTTAGTCAGGGGCGGCGAGCAGTACTTC.

This chain's CDR3 is CASSRVTGSGNTIYF. The CDR3 bases are TGTGCCAGCAGCCGAGTTACGGGTTCTGGAAACACCATATATTTT. The chain links TRBV7-9 to TRBJ1-3; no definite D call. This CDR3 is built from 15 residues. V gave up 5 bases and J gave up 1 base, with 12 bases separating them. Germline CDR1 reads SEHNR; CDR2 reads FQNEAQ (reference sequence).

The V gene is TRBV5-4, the J gene TRBJ2-7, with TRBD2 identical over 11 bases. CDR1 SGHNT and CDR2 YYREEE come from the germline V gene (reference sequence). V lost 3 bases and J lost 5; bases outside the gene matches: 13. This CDR3 is 17 amino acids long. The CDR3 loop is CASSSRRASGRSDEQYF. In DNA, the CDR3 is TGTGCCAGCAGCTCTCGGAGGGCTAGCGGGAGGTCGGACGAGCAGTACTTC.